The 20 T cell receptor beta chains given below trace back to one sample, sequenced in a study of blood T cell repertoires in COVID-19. Some clones are missing from TCRdb's copy, which holds only in-frame ones; the method was immunoSEQ multiplex PCR. Of hundreds of thousands of clones listed, roughly nine tenths are singletons. Source material: peripheral blood. These receptors originate from a woman in her thirties with COVID-19, enrolled during active disease.

The chain has TRBV4-1 and TRBJ1-1, with D possibly TRBD1 on 6 matching bases. The CDR3 is 17 amino acids. Germline-derived CDR1 and CDR2 are MGHRA and YSYEKL. Deletions cut 0 bases from V and 1 base from J, with 15 bases between. CDR3 sequence: CASSQDRVGTPNTEAFF. The CDR3 DNA reads TGCGCCAGCAGCCAAGATCGGGTAGGGACACCGAACACTGAAGCTTTCTTT.

The V and J genes are TRBV4-2 and TRBJ2-2; TRBD2 aligns across 8 bases. J was trimmed by 5 bases and V by 0 bases; bases with no gene match: 17. The CDR3 has 20 amino acids. Germline-derived CDR1 and CDR2 are LGHNA and YNFKEQ. The CDR3 sequence is CASSQDFQPVMAGGTGELFF. The DNA for the CDR3 is TGTGCCAGCAGCCAAGATTTCCAGCCGGTCATGGCGGGGGGAACCGGGGAGCTGTTTTTT.

The gene calls are TRBV5-4 and TRBJ1-3, with 7 nucleotides matching TRBD1. This CDR3 has 17 residues. Germline CDR1 SGHNT, CDR2 YYREEE (reference sequence). J gave up 3 bases and V 3 bases, and 12 bases lay outside the gene matches. The CDR3 bases are TGTGCCAGCAGCTCGAAAGAGCAAACAGGGGTTGGAAACACCATATATTTT. Translated, it gives CASSSKEQTGVGNTIYF. Using reference TRBV5-4 and TRBJ1-3 for the parts outside the CDR3, the full variable domain is ETGVTQSPTHLIKTRGQQVTLRCSSQSGHNTVSWYQQALGQGPQFIFQYYREEENGRGNFPPRFSGLQFPNYSSELNVNALELDDSALYLCASSSKEQTGVGNTIYFGEGSWLTVV.

This clone was detected a few times. The rearrangement joins TRBV11-2 to TRBJ1-4; 7 bases fit TRBD1. CDR3 length: 16 amino acids. Germline values: CDR1 SGHAT, CDR2 FQNNGV. V gave up 1 base and J gave up 5 bases; unmatched junction bases: 7. The CDR3 bases are TGTGCCAGCAGCTTAGGGTGGACAGGAGAGAATGAAAAACTGTTTTTT. Amino acids: CASSLGWTGENEKLFF.

The V and J genes are TRBV11-1 and TRBJ1-2, with TRBD1 as a possible D gene (5 bases). The germline V and J ends were trimmed by 7 bases and 2 bases, with 11 bases remaining between them. Germline assignment: CDR1 SGHAT and CDR2 FQDESV (reference sequence). The CDR3 consists of 13 residues. CDR3 DNA sequence: TGTGCCAGCAAACGGGGGGAAAACTATGGCTACACCTTC. Protein sequence: CASKRGENYGYTF.

This clone was observed a handful of times. The rearrangement joins TRBV28 to TRBJ1-2, with a weak D call TRBD1 (6 bases). The CDR3 sequence is 16 residues long. V lost 7 bases to trimming and J lost 4 bases, with 22 bases between them. Per germline, CDR1 MDHEN and CDR2 SYDVKM. The CDR3 DNA sequence: TGTGCCAGCACTCCCGGGGGGGCGCCCAATATCTATGGCTACACCTTC. Its protein product is CASTPGGAPNIYGYTF.

Here the CDR3 reads CASSLHRVLEETQYF. DNA of the CDR3: TGTGCCAGCAGCTTACACAGGGTATTAGAGGAGACCCAGTACTTC. The chain links TRBV11-2 to TRBJ2-5; maybe TRBD1 (6 bases). Germline V lookup: CDR1 SGHAT, CDR2 FQNNGV. With 2 bases removed from V and 5 bases from J, the gap between germline ends came to 15 bases. This CDR3 contains 15 residues.

The chain combines TRBV18 with TRBJ2-5, with TRBD2 as a possible D gene (6 bases). CDR3 length: 14 amino acids. Germline V gene data show CDR1 as KGHSH and CDR2 as LQKENI. V was trimmed by 5 bases and J by 2 bases, leaving 12 bases between them. CDR3 in DNA: TGTGCCAGCTCAACGCCGGGAGCTCAAGAGACCCAGTACTTC. It encodes CASSTPGAQETQYF.

The chain links TRBV7-9 to TRBJ2-2; 7 bases map to TRBD2. Losses at the gene ends were 7 bases for V and 0 bases for J; bases not matched to a gene: 2. From germline, CDR1 is SEHNR and CDR2 FQNEAQ (reference sequence). The CDR3 covers 14 residues. This chain's CDR3 is CASTSGANTGELFF. The CDR3 coding sequence is TGTGCCAGCACCAGCGGGGCGAACACCGGGGAGCTGTTTTTT.

The chain carries TRBV3-1 (or the pseudogene TRBV3-2) and TRBJ2-7; D uncertain. This CDR3 region has 12 residues. The ends were cut back, 4 bases at V and 1 base at J, with 5 bases in the middle. Per the germline V gene, CDR1 is LGHDT and CDR2 is YNNKEL (reference sequence). The CDR3 loop reads CASSLYSYEQYF. The CDR3 nucleotides read TGTGCCAGCAGCCTTTATTCCTACGAGCAGTACTTC.

This clone was seen only once. CDR3 residues: CASMQGNQPQHF. CDR3 nucleotide sequence: TGTGCCAGTATGCAGGGAAATCAGCCCCAGCATTTT. The chain combines TRBV19 with TRBJ1-5; perhaps TRBD1 as D (5 bases). Per the germline V gene, CDR1 is LNHDA and CDR2 is SQIVND (reference sequence). Trimming took off 7 bases at V and 4 bases at J, with 8 bases between the two ends. This CDR3 comprises 12 residues.

The chain recombines TRBV24-1 with TRBJ2-3, with 9 bases identical to TRBD2. This CDR3 is built from 16 residues. Germline CDR1 reads KGHDR; CDR2 reads SFDVKD. Losses at the gene ends were 3 bases for V and 2 bases for J; bases not matched to a gene: 5. CDR3 sequence (DNA): TGTGCCACCAGTGATAGCGGGGGGACGCCCACAGATACGCAGTATTTT. This codes for CATSDSGGTPTDTQYF.

V and J are TRBV2 and TRBJ1-1, with D possibly matching TRBD1 (5 bases). V lost 8 bases and J lost 5, with 21 bases in between. The CDR3 covers 15 residues. The germline V gene encodes CDR1 SNHLY and CDR2 FYNNEI. CDR3 DNA: TGTGCCAGCGGGGGAGGGGCAGGCCGGTGGACTGAAGCTTTCTTT. Residues: CASGGGAGRWTEAFF.

This clone was recorded once. The V call is TRBV4-1, the J call TRBJ2-5; D gene ambiguous. V lost 0 bases to trimming and J lost 4 bases, with 12 bases between them. The CDR3 runs to 15 residues. CDR1 is MGHRA and CDR2 is YSYEKL in the germline V gene. For the CDR3, the DNA is TGCGCCAGCAGCCAAGAGGGCAGGTCGTCAGAGACCCAGTACTTC. Its protein is CASSQEGRSSETQYF.

The chain has TRBV7-9 and TRBJ2-5, with 8 positions matching TRBD2. Germline loops: CDR1 SEHNR, CDR2 FQNEAQ (reference sequence). J was trimmed by 4 bases and V by 5 bases; bases with no gene match: 9. The CDR3 consists of 15 residues. CDR3: CASSAMRGAPETQYF. The CDR3 region has the DNA TGTGCCAGCAGCGCTATGCGGGGGGCCCCAGAGACCCAGTACTTC.

The gene calls are TRBV5-1 and TRBJ2-3, with 15 bases lining up with TRBD2. Germline lookup yields CDR1 SGHRS and CDR2 YFSETQ. Trimming removed 4 bases from V and 8 bases from J; junction bases left unmatched: 5. This CDR3 region has 15 residues. This CDR3 is CASSPRTSGGVTQYF. The CDR3 bases are TGCGCCAGCAGCCCTCGGACTAGCGGGGGGGTTACGCAGTATTTT.

The rearrangement links TRBV19 to TRBJ2-2, with 8 bases fitting TRBD1. The germline gives CDR1 LNHDA, CDR2 SQIVND (reference sequence). Trimming cost V 4 bases and J 6 bases; bases outside gene matches: 7. CDR3 length: 15 residues. The CDR3 sequence is CASSTRTGRSGELFF. The CDR3, as DNA: TGTGCCAGTAGTACCCGGACAGGGAGGTCCGGGGAGCTGTTTTTT. The variable domain in full, completed from reference TRBV19 and TRBJ2-2, reads DGGITQSPKYLFRKEGQNVTLSCEQNLNHDAMYWYRQDPGQGLRLIYYSQIVNDFQKGDIAEGYSVSREKKESFPLTVTSAQKNPTAFYLCASSTRTGRSGELFFGEGSRLTVL.

This chain joins TRBV3-1 (or the pseudogene TRBV3-2) and TRBJ2-7, with D hard to call. V dropped 0 bases and J dropped 3 bases, with 3 bases sitting between them. The germline gives CDR1 LGHDT, CDR2 YNNKEL (reference sequence). This CDR3 has 12 amino acids. The CDR3 is CASSQDYYEQYF. The CDR3 coding sequence is TGTGCCAGCAGCCAAGACTACTACGAGCAGTACTTC.

The chain uses TRBV21-1 and TRBJ1-5; the table's D call, TRBD1, has no DNA check behind it. TRBV21-1 has pseudogene status. This CDR3 is 16 amino acids long. This CDR3 reads CASSAAKGQGWQPQHF. The CDR3 DNA reads TGTGCCAGCAGCGCCGCGAAGGGACAGGGCTGGCAGCCCCAGCATTTT.

The rearrangement joins TRBV21-1 to TRBJ2-3; TRBD2 is the table's D call, not checked against the DNA. TRBV21-1 is annotated as a pseudogene. The CDR3 loop spans 19 amino acids. CDR3 sequence: CASSKATSGGAGRFDTQYF. The CDR3 DNA reads TGTGCCAGCAGCAAAGCAACTAGCGGGGGGGCCGGTAGGTTTGATACGCAGTATTTT.